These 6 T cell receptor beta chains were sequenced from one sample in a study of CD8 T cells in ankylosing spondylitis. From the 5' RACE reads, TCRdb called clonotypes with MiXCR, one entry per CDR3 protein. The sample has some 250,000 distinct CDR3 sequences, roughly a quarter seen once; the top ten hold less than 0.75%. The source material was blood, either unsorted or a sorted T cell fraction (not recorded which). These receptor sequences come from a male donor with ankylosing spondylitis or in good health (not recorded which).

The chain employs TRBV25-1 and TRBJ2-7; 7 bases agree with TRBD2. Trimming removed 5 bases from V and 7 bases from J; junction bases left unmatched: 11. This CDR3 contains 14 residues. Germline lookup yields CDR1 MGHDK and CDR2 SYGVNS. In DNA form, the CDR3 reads TGTGCCAGCAGTAGGACTAGAGGGTCGTGGGAGCAGTACTTC. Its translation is CASSRTRGSWEQYF.

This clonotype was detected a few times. As DNA, the CDR3 is TGCAGTGCTGGACAGGGGCCCTACGAGCAGTACTTC. Translating gives CSAGQGPYEQYF. The chain links TRBV20-1 to TRBJ2-7, with 9 bases that match TRBD1. The CDR3 consists of 12 residues. V gave up 5 bases and J gave up 2 bases; unmatched junction bases: 1. Germline CDR1 is DFQATT and CDR2 is SNEGSKA (reference sequence).

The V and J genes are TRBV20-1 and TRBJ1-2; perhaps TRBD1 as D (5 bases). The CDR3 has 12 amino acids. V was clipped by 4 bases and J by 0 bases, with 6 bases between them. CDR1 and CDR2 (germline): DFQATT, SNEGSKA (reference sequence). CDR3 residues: CSAKGPNYGYTF. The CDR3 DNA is TGCAGTGCTAAGGGGCCTAACTATGGCTACACCTTC.

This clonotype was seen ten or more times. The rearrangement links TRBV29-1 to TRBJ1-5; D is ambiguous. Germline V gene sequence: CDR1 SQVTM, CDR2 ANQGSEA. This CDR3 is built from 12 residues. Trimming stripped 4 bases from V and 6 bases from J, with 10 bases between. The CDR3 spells CSVVDGSQPQHF. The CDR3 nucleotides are TGCAGCGTTGTCGACGGGAGTCAGCCCCAGCATTTT.

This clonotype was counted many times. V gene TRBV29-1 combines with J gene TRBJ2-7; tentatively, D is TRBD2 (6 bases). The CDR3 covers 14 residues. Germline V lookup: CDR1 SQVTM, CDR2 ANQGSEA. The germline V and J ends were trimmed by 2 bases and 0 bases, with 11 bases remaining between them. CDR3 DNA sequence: TGCAGCGTTGAAATTGGGGGGAGCTCCTACGAGCAGTACTTC. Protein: CSVEIGGSSYEQYF.

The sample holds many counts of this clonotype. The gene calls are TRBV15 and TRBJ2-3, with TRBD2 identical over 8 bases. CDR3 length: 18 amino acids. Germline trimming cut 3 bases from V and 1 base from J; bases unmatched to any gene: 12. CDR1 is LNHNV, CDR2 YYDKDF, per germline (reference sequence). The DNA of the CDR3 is TGTGCCACCAGCAGGCGCGGGGGGCTCTTTGATCGCACAGATACGCAGTATTTT. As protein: CATSRRGGLFDRTDTQYF.